The clone carrying this TCR beta chain was counted a single time. The data stem from a study of technical replicates of blood from several donors. Per the germline V gene, CDR1 is LGHNA and CDR2 is YNFKEQ. The CDR3 has 15 amino acids. V lost 4 bases, J lost 8 bases, and 20 bases lay in between. Sequenced by immunoSEQ multiplex PCR; TCRdb stores in-frame clones only, minus some. Among tens of thousands of clones, 91% were seen once, and the ten largest hold approximately 4%. The TCR originated in a human donor in good health. Some clones in this sample may be carry-over from other donors' samples. The rearrangement uses TRBV4-2 and TRBJ1-2; maybe TRBD1 (6 bases). Material: PBMCs. CDR3 in DNA: TGTGCCAGCAGCCCACAGGGAATCGTTGCTGAGGGCTACACCTTC. Translating it yields CASSPQGIVAEGYTF.